The sequence of this TCR beta chain was determined in a study of T cell responses to AZD1222 COVID-19 vaccine. Study-wide background: The analysis combined second doses at about 4 or about 12 weeks.

This CDR3 comprises 13 residues. The V gene's germline CDR1 is MNHEY and CDR2 SVGAGI. V was clipped by 0 bases and J by 5 bases, with 8 bases between them. The method was immunoSEQ multiplex PCR; TCRdb's version includes in-frame clones alone and lacks a portion of them. The data hold 90,000 to 120,000 clones, with about 93% observed a single time. The gene calls are TRBV6-5 and TRBJ2-7; tentative D call: TRBD2 (5 bases). This TCR was sampled from an adult in good health. The starting material was peripheral blood, obtained on day 0 of AZD1222 vaccination. The CDR3 sequence is CASSYSRDNEQYF. CDR3 DNA: TGTGCCAGCAGTTACTCTCGGGATAACGAGCAGTACTTC.